This entry describes one T cell receptor (beta chain). The sample comes from a study of blood T cell repertoires in COVID-19. At the level of the study: Donors in Cohort 3 who had recovered were those with two negative PCRs, healthcare professional clearance, or resolution of their symptoms. The United States, Italy and Spain supplied acute and convalescent COVID-19 samples. Sources were T cells, B-cell-depleted T cells, or PBMCs; the material itself was cDNA or gDNA.

Clinical history as reported by participants underpinned cohort assignment. TCRdb keeps only in-frame clones here, not all; method: immunoSEQ multiplex PCR. In the table there are about 230,000 clones, approximately 87% of which are singletons. Trimming stripped 4 bases from V and 10 bases from J, with 17 bases between. Germline lookup yields CDR1 PRHDT and CDR2 FYEKMQ (reference sequence). The CDR3 is made up of 15 amino acids. The chain employs TRBV13 and TRBJ1-6; D unclear. This receptor was identified in a woman in her forties or fifties in a cohort exposed to, infected with or recovered from COVID-19 (not recorded which). The sequenced sample consisted of PBMCs or T cells enriched from blood (not recorded which). The CDR3 DNA reads TGTGCCAGCAGCTCGGGGTGGGGTTCTAGGTCACCCCTCCACTTT. It specifies CASSSGWGSRSPLHF. Full variable domain (rest looked up from reference TRBV13 and TRBJ1-6): AAGVIQSPRHLIKEKRETATLKCYPIPRHDTVYWYQQGPGQDPQFLISFYEKMQSDKGSIPDRFSAQQFSDYHSELNMSSLELGDSALYFCASSSGWGSRSPLHFGNGTRLTVT.